Below, 30 T cell receptor beta chains from the same sample are listed, as sequenced in a study of cytomegalovirus exposure and HLA in healthy donors. PCR primers comprised 60 Vbeta and 13 Jbeta primers. Using immunoSEQ multiplex PCR, the repertoire was profiled, and TCRdb retains in-frame clones only, with some absent. The sample consists of tens of thousands of clones, about 70% of them appearing once. The sequenced sample was PBMCs. Every receptor here comes from an older woman in good health and CMV-seropositive.

This chain joins TRBV19 and TRBJ2-2, with TRBD1 as a possible D gene (5 bases). The CDR3 runs 14 residues. Trimming cost V 3 bases and J 3 bases, with 8 bases left between them. Germline V gene sequence: CDR1 LNHDA, CDR2 SQIVND (reference sequence). The CDR3: CASSISRDTGELFF. CDR3 bases: TGTGCCAGTAGTATTAGCAGGGACACCGGGGAGCTGTTTTTT.

This clone appeared a single time. This chain uses TRBV7-6 with TRBJ2-3; 8 nucleotides align to TRBD1. CDR1 and CDR2 (germline): SGHVS, FNYEAQ. The V segment lost 1 base and the J segment 3 bases; nucleotides outside the gene matches: 9. The CDR3 spans 17 residues. The CDR3 loop reads CASSLESGGYGTDTQYF. The CDR3, as DNA: TGTGCCAGCAGCTTAGAATCAGGGGGCTATGGGACAGATACGCAGTATTTT.

The chain employs TRBV7-2 and TRBJ2-7; 7 nucleotides agree with TRBD1. Germline values: CDR1 SGHTA, CDR2 FQGNSA. V dropped 3 bases and J dropped 3; count of bases not matched to a gene: 2. This CDR3 is 13 amino acids long. The CDR3: CASSFGTVYEQYF. CDR3 nucleotide sequence: TGTGCCAGCAGCTTTGGGACAGTCTACGAGCAGTACTTC.

This clone was seen only once. Within the sample, other DNA sequences also encode this same CDR3. The gene calls are TRBV2 and TRBJ2-2, with D uncertain. The CDR3 runs to 13 residues. Germline-derived CDR1 and CDR2 are SNHLY and FYNNEI. V dropped 3 bases and J dropped 4 bases, with 6 bases sitting between them. The CDR3 region has the DNA TGTGCCAGCAGTGATCTAGGCACCGGGGAGCTGTTTTTT. Translation gives CASSDLGTGELFF.

This clone has a handful of counts. The gene calls are TRBV2 and TRBJ2-6; the D gene is possibly TRBD2 (5 bases). V lost 6 bases and J 4 bases, leaving 13 bases between the germline ends. The CDR3 has 15 amino acids. Germline CDR1 reads SNHLY; CDR2 reads FYNNEI. CDR3 residues: CASSRTTGGANVLTF. The CDR3, as DNA: TGTGCCAGCAGCAGGACCACGGGGGGGGCCAACGTCCTGACTTTC.

The chain uses TRBV18 and TRBJ2-7, with TRBD1 matching 10 bases. Germline V CDR1 and CDR2: KGHSH, LQKENI. This CDR3 is built from 15 residues. Unmatched junction bases numbered 9, after V lost 6 bases and J lost 4 bases. In DNA form, the CDR3 reads TGTGCCAGCTCTCCCGACAGGGGGCGTCGATACGAGCAGTACTTC. It codes for CASSPDRGRRYEQYF.

The rearrangement joins TRBV6-6 to TRBJ2-1; D perhaps matches TRBD1 (5 bases). In germline, CDR1 is MNHNY, CDR2 SVGAGI (reference sequence). The CDR3 extends over 13 amino acids. The V gene lost 6 bases and the J gene lost 4 bases, with 10 bases spanning the gap. The CDR3 coding sequence is TGTGCCAGCAGCATACAGGTTTACAATGAGCAGTTCTTC. Translating gives CASSIQVYNEQFF.

The chain joins TRBV4-3 to TRBJ1-2; D perhaps matches TRBD1 (5 bases). In germline, CDR1 is LGHNA, CDR2 YSLEER. V lost 0 bases to trimming and J lost 8 bases, with 19 bases between them. The CDR3 covers 16 residues. The CDR3: CASSQDVGHLVGGYTF. As DNA, the CDR3 is TGCGCCAGCAGCCAAGATGTAGGACACTTGGTGGGGGGCTACACCTTC.

Regarding this clone: A junction end diverges from the germline sequence, so it may reflect a read error. The CDR3 is CASSPRQGREETQYF. Written as DNA, the CDR3 is TGTGCTAGCAGCCCAAGACAGGGAAGGGAGGAGACCCAGTACTTC. The V and J genes are TRBV7-7 and TRBJ2-5; 7 nucleotides line up with TRBD1. Germline V CDR1 and CDR2: SSHAT, FNYEAQ (reference sequence). This CDR3 has 15 amino acids.

CDR3: CASSEAQAPYGYTF. For the CDR3, the DNA is TGTGCCAGCAGCGAGGCCCAGGCCCCCTATGGCTACACCTTC. The chain employs TRBV9 and TRBJ1-2; D ambiguous. CDR1 and CDR2 from the germline V gene are SGDLS and YYNGEE. The CDR3 contains 14 residues. V dropped 3 bases and J dropped 4 bases, with 13 bases sitting between them.

V gene TRBV10-3 combines with J gene TRBJ2-2; 8 bases match TRBD2. V was clipped by 6 bases and J by 1 base; unmatched bases: 10. The CDR3 loop spans 17 amino acids. Per germline, CDR1 ENHRY and CDR2 SYGVKD. CDR3 sequence reads: CAISDAQSGGNTGELFF. The CDR3 DNA is TGTGCCATCAGCGATGCGCAAAGCGGGGGGAACACCGGGGAGCTGTTTTTT.

The CDR3 region has the DNA TGTGCCAGCAGCTTAGGAACTCCGACACAGTATTTT. Its translation is CASSLGTPTQYF. The V and J genes are TRBV7-2 and TRBJ2-3, with unresolved D. The V and J ends lost 1 base and 12 bases respectively, with 11 bases between them. The CDR3 runs to 12 residues. Germline CDR1 and CDR2: SGHTA and FQGNSA.

The chain is built from TRBV12-2 and TRBJ2-7; the D call TRBD2 from the table was never checked on the DNA. TRBV12-2 is recorded as a pseudogene. This CDR3 comprises 15 residues. DNA of the CDR3: TGTGCAAGTCGCTTAGTGGCTAGCGGGGGCCCCGAGCAGTACTTC. Its translation: CASRLVASGGPEQYF.

V is TRBV7-9 and J is TRBJ2-7; possibly TRBD1 for D (6 bases). This CDR3 has 12 amino acids. V was cut by 10 bases and J by 1 base, with 11 bases left in between. Germline V gene sequence: CDR1 SEHNR, CDR2 FQNEAQ (reference sequence). The CDR3 protein is CATTQGSYEQYF. In DNA, the CDR3 is TGTGCCACCACACAGGGTTCCTACGAGCAGTACTTC.

J is TRBJ1-1 and V is TRBV5-4, with D tentatively TRBD1 (5 bases). With 0 bases removed from V and 0 bases from J, the gap between germline ends came to 9 bases. Germline CDR1 SGHNT, CDR2 YYREEE (reference sequence). The CDR3 contains 15 residues. The CDR3 DNA reads as TGTGCCAGCAGCTTGGATCAGGGTGTGAACACTGAAGCTTTCTTT. Amino acids: CASSLDQGVNTEAFF.

The chain joins TRBV7-2 to TRBJ2-7, with 9 nucleotides matching TRBD1. The CDR3 totals 13 residues. CDR1 SGHTA and CDR2 FQGNSA come from the germline V gene. J was trimmed by 7 bases and V by 3 bases; bases with no gene match: 4. CDR3 in DNA: TGTGCCAGCAGCTTCCAGGGACAGGGAGAGCAGTACTTC. Translating it yields CASSFQGQGEQYF. The variable domain in full, completed from reference TRBV7-2 and TRBJ2-7, reads GAGVSQSPSNKVTEKGKDVELRCDPISGHTALYWYRQSLGQGLEFLIYFQGNSAPDKSGLPSDRFSAERTGGSVSTLTIQRTQQEDSAVYLCASSFQGQGEQYFGPGTRLTVT.

The chain links TRBV10-1 to TRBJ1-1; D is unclear. The germline V and J ends were trimmed by 6 bases and 4 bases, with 12 bases remaining between them. The CDR3 sequence is 13 residues long. Germline V lookup: CDR1 WNHNN, CDR2 SYGVQD (reference sequence). The CDR3 DNA is TGCGCCAGCAGCCCCCTTGGGCCCACTGAAGCTTTCTTT. This translates into CASSPLGPTEAFF.

This clone occurred many times. This likely traces to a read error, being one base from a far larger clone. The chain employs TRBV4-2 and TRBJ1-5; D perhaps matches TRBD1 (6 bases). V gave up 2 bases and J gave up 3 bases, with 14 bases separating them. Germline loops: CDR1 LGHNA, CDR2 YNFKEQ. The CDR3 totals 16 residues. In nucleotides, the CDR3 is TGTGCCAGCAGCCAATACAAGGACAGCCCCAATCAGCCCCAGCATTTT. It is translated as CASSQYKDSPNQPQHF.

This clone was recorded once. The chain has TRBV5-5 and TRBJ1-2, with 10 nucleotides matching TRBD1. The CDR3 loop spans 14 amino acids. Unmatched junction bases numbered 4, after V lost 0 bases and J lost 8 bases. CDR1 SGHKS and CDR2 YYEKEE come from the germline V gene (reference sequence). The DNA of the CDR3 is TGTGCCAGCAGCTTGGGACAGGGGGCGGAAGGCTACACCTTC. Its translation is CASSLGQGAEGYTF.

This clone appeared a single time. The chain recombines TRBV19 with TRBJ1-2; D not certain. Germline V gene lookup returns CDR1 LNHDA and CDR2 SQIVND (reference sequence). CDR3 length: 14 residues. V lost 8 bases to trimming and J lost 8 bases, with 21 bases between them. CDR3 loop: CASLSLGSHRGYTF. The CDR3 nucleotides read TGTGCCAGTCTGAGCCTCGGGAGCCATCGGGGCTACACCTTC.

The chain links TRBV6-1 to TRBJ2-2; TRBD1 might be the D (5 bases). This CDR3 region has 14 residues. Trimming took off 6 bases at V and 1 base at J, with 9 bases between the two ends. Germline V gene data show CDR1 as MNHNS and CDR2 as SASEGT. The CDR3 bases are TGTGCCAGCAGGGATCAGGGGAACACCGGGGAGCTGTTTTTT. It specifies CASRDQGNTGELFF.

The rearrangement joins TRBV27 to TRBJ2-5; 7 nucleotides match TRBD2. Germline V lookup: CDR1 MNHEY, CDR2 SMNVEV (reference sequence). The V gene end was trimmed by 8 bases and the J gene end by 7 bases; junction bases not matched to a gene: 7. The CDR3 runs 12 residues. The CDR3 bases are TGTGCCAGCGGGGAGGGGACGGGGACCCAGTACTTC. This codes for CASGEGTGTQYF.

The sample holds a few counts of this clone. J is TRBJ1-2 and V is TRBV4-3; D gene unclear. CDR1 and CDR2 (germline): LGHNA, YSLEER. The CDR3 is 13 amino acids. V shed 1 base and J shed 4 bases, with 7 bases lying between them. For the CDR3, the DNA is TGCGCCAGCAGCCAAGCGGAGGGCTATGGCTACACCTTC. This gives the protein CASSQAEGYGYTF.

The CDR3 coding sequence is TGTGCCAGCAGCGCGGGGCGGGGGTACACAGATACGCAGTATTTT. Translated, it gives CASSAGRGYTDTQYF. V gene TRBV11-2 combines with J gene TRBJ2-3; 7 nucleotides line up with TRBD2. Germline CDR1 and CDR2: SGHAT and FQNNGV. The V segment lost 5 bases and the J segment 2 bases; nucleotides outside the gene matches: 7. The CDR3 has 15 amino acids.

This clone was observed a handful of times. The chain links TRBV27 to TRBJ1-1; D remains unclear. Germline V gene data show CDR1 as MNHEY and CDR2 as SMNVEV (reference sequence). This CDR3 has 14 residues. Trimming took off 2 bases at V and 3 bases at J, with 10 bases between the two ends. The CDR3 region has the DNA TGTGCCAGCAGTTTAAATCCAGACTACACTGAAGCTTTCTTT. Encoded protein: CASSLNPDYTEAFF.

V is TRBV6-6 and J is TRBJ1-2; possible D gene TRBD1, 5 bases. Germline-derived CDR1 and CDR2 are MNHNY and SVGAGI (reference sequence). CDR3 length: 13 amino acids. The V end was cut by 8 bases, the J end by 7 bases, with 17 bases between. CDR3 amino acids: CASGLGWGPGYTF. CDR3 nucleotides: TGTGCCAGCGGTCTCGGATGGGGCCCTGGCTACACCTTC.

The genes are TRBV9 and TRBJ2-1; 7 bases fit TRBD1. Looked up from germline, CDR1 is SGDLS and CDR2 is YYNGEE. V was clipped by 3 bases and J by 3 bases; unmatched bases: 3. The CDR3 totals 14 residues. The chain's CDR3 is CASSGGQYYNEQFF. CDR3 coding DNA: TGTGCCAGCAGCGGGGGACAGTACTACAATGAGCAGTTCTTC. Combining the CDR3 with reference TRBV9 and TRBJ2-1 gives the whole variable domain DSGVTQTPKHLITATGQRVTLRCSPRSGDLSVYWYQQSLDQGLQFLIQYYNGEERAKGNILERFSAQQFPDLHSELNLSSLELGDSALYFCASSGGQYYNEQFFGPGTRLTVL.

Note on this clone: A junction end diverges from the germline sequence, so it may reflect a read error. V is TRBV7-9 and J is TRBJ2-1; 9 bases match TRBD2. The CDR3 totals 15 residues. CDR1 is SEHNR and CDR2 is FQNEAQ in the germline V gene (reference sequence). This CDR3 is CSSNRAGGSYNEQFF. The DNA for the CDR3 is TGTTCCAGCAACAGAGCGGGGGGCTCCTACAATGAGCAGTTCTTC.

The chain is built from TRBV9 and TRBJ1-3; tentatively, D is TRBD1 (6 bases). Germline CDR1 reads SGDLS; CDR2 reads YYNGEE. This CDR3 is built from 15 residues. Trimming cost V 0 bases and J 4 bases, with 11 bases left between them. CDR3 sequence: CASSVEQGRGNTIYF. CDR3 DNA sequence: TGTGCCAGCAGCGTAGAACAGGGTCGCGGAAACACCATATATTTT.

This chain joins TRBV2 and TRBJ2-2; maybe TRBD1 (5 bases). Trimming pared 2 bases from V and 5 bases from J, leaving 15 bases between. Germline CDR1 is SNHLY and CDR2 is FYNNEI. This CDR3 is 16 amino acids long. CDR3 region: CASSERGRASTGELFF. As DNA, the CDR3 is TGTGCCAGCAGTGAAAGAGGCAGGGCTTCGACCGGGGAGCTGTTTTTT.